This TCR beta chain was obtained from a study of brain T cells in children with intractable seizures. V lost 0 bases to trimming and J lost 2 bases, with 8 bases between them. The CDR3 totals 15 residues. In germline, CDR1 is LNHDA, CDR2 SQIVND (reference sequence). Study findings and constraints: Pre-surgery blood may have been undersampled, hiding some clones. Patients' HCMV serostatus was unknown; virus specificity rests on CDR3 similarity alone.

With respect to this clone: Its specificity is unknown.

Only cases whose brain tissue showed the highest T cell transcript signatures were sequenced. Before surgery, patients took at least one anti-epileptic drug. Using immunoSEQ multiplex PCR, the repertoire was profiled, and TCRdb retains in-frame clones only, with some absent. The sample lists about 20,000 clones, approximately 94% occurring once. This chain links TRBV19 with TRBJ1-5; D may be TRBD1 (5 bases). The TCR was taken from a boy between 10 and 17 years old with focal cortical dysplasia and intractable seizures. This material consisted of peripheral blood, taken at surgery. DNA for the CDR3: TGTGCCAGTAGTATAGAAGGAGGGGGCAATCAGCCCCAGCATTTT. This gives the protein CASSIEGGGNQPQHF.